These T cell receptor beta chains were read from a single sample in a study of shared clonotypes between healthy human individuals. Produced via immunoSEQ multiplex PCR; TCRdb's table is partial and in-frame only. The data contain nearly 500,000 clones, around 80% of them singletons. Sequencing was performed on PBMCs. The receptors come from a woman aged 35 to 49 in good health. Some clones in this sample may be carry-over from other donors' samples. CDR3s include the opening cysteine and the closing phenylalanine or tryptophan. Each record gives: D gene, clone size, J gene, V gene, CDR3 protein, CDR3 DNA. A D gene is named only where the DNA matches it firmly. A row's size may be missing; if present it is once, few, many or a size class.

D: -; size: -; J: TRBJ1-2; V: TRBV4-1; CDR3: CASSQAGSTASNYGYTF; DNA: TGCGCCAGCAGCCAGGCTGGTTCTACAGCCTCTAACTATGGCTACACCTTC
D: TRBD2; size: -; J: TRBJ2-2; V: TRBV9; CDR3: CASSVSGSNTGELFF; DNA: TGTGCCAGCAGCGTTAGCGGGTCCAACACCGGGGAGCTGTTTTTT
D: TRBD1; size: -; J: TRBJ1-4; V: TRBV30; CDR3: CAWDTGTGNYEEKLFF; DNA: TGTGCCTGGGACACAGGGACAGGGAATTATGAAGAAAAACTGTTTTTT
D: TRBD2; size: few; J: TRBJ2-1; V: TRBV27; CDR3: CASSSGTSGIRDEQFF; DNA: TGTGCCAGCAGTTCCGGGACTAGCGGGATTCGGGATGAGCAGTTCTTC
D: -; size: -; J: TRBJ2-1; V: TRBV27; CDR3: CASRPTGGDEQFF; DNA: TGTGCCAGCAGGCCGACAGGCGGCGATGAGCAGTTCTTC
D: -; size: once; J: TRBJ1-2; V: TRBV2; CDR3: CASRKGQFLYGYTF; DNA: TGTGCCAGCAGAAAAGGACAGTTCCTCTATGGCTACACCTTC
D: -; size: many; J: TRBJ2-7; V: TRBV27; CDR3: CASSPGKTYEQYF; DNA: TGTGCCAGCAGCCCCGGGAAGACCTACGAGCAGTACTTC
D: -; size: -; J: TRBJ1-1; V: TRBV6-4; CDR3: CASSWTLNTEAFF; DNA: TGTGCCAGCAGTTGGACTCTGAACACTGAAGCTTTCTTT
D: TRBD1; size: -; J: TRBJ2-7; V: TRBV2; CDR3: CASSGGWGPTGDSSYEQYF; DNA: TGTGCCAGCAGTGGGGGCTGGGGGCCGACAGGGGACAGCTCCTACGAGCAGTACTTC
D: TRBD2; size: -; J: TRBJ2-3; V: TRBV9; CDR3: CASSVGSGGTDTQYF; DNA: TGTGCCAGCAGCGTAGGTAGCGGGGGGACAGATACGCAGTATTTT
D: -; size: -; J: TRBJ1-2; V: TRBV19; CDR3: CASSMGTGYGYTF; DNA: TGTGCCAGTAGTATGGGTACGGGCTATGGCTACACCTTC
D: TRBD2; size: -; J: TRBJ2-7; V: TRBV4-3; CDR3: CASSQEHGTSGISYEQYF; DNA: TGCGCCAGCAGCCAAGAACATGGGACTAGCGGGATCTCCTACGAGCAGTACTTC
D: -; size: -; J: TRBJ1-1; V: TRBV30; CDR3: CAWSRQAEAFF; DNA: TGTGCCTGGAGCCGACAGGCTGAAGCTTTCTTT
D: TRBD1; size: -; J: TRBJ2-3; V: TRBV9; CDR3: CASSGKTGITDTQYF; DNA: TGTGCCAGCAGCGGGAAGACAGGGATCACAGATACGCAGTATTTT
D: TRBD1; size: -; J: TRBJ2-2; V: TRBV28; CDR3: CASSPSGQGDVGELFF; DNA: TGTGCCAGCAGTCCGTCCGGACAGGGGGATGTCGGGGAGCTGTTTTTT
D: -; size: -; J: TRBJ2-7; V: TRBV28; CDR3: CASSLYRSYEQYF; DNA: TGTGCCAGCAGTTTATACCGCTCCTACGAGCAGTACTTC
D: TRBD2; size: -; J: TRBJ2-7; V: TRBV7-6; CDR3: CASTPGLAGYEQYF; DNA: TGTGCCAGCACCCCGGGACTAGCGGGATACGAGCAGTACTTC
D: -; size: -; J: TRBJ1-4; V: TRBV2; CDR3: CASRVDRNPGEKLFF; DNA: TGTGCCAGCAGGGTTGACAGGAACCCAGGGGAAAAACTGTTTTTT
D: -; size: -; J: TRBJ2-6; V: TRBV5-1; CDR3: CASSFQGSGANVLTF; DNA: TGCGCCAGCAGCTTTCAGGGATCTGGGGCCAACGTCCTGACTTTC
D: -; size: -; J: TRBJ1-2; V: TRBV4-1; CDR3: CASSPGTTASYGYTF; DNA: TGCGCCAGCAGCCCAGGCACGACCGCCAGTTATGGCTACACCTTC